Shown below are 11 T cell receptor beta chains from a single sample sequenced in a study of T cells after yellow fever vaccination (dated by TCRdb to the late 2010s). The treatment or condition tag for this specimen amounts to: live attenuated yellow fever vaccine strain. Library creation used 5' RACE. Instrument on record: Illumina HiSeq 2500. The public reads were reanalyzed by TCRdb: fastp trimming at Q25, MiXCR alignment, in-frame beta chains only. Entries that share a CDR3 protein sequence are merged under the most common genes and DNA. The sample records approximately 600,000 distinct CDR3 sequences, about 12% of which are singletons. Of the sample, approximately 15% is held by the ten largest clones. The material sequenced was PBMCs, taken on the day of the yellow fever booster vaccination. The receptors derive from a man aged 25 to 40 who received the YFV17D yellow fever vaccine.

The chain employs TRBV21-1 and TRBJ2-7; whether TRBD2, the table's D call, matches the DNA was not checked. TRBV21-1 is recorded as a pseudogene. The CDR3 totals 18 residues. CDR3 protein: CASSGRLMTSGNSYEQYF. The CDR3 DNA follows: TGTGCCAGCAGCGGACGACTGATGACTAGCGGGAACTCTTACGAGCAGTACTTC.

The rearrangement links TRBV20-1 to TRBJ2-3, with no clear D. The CDR3 spans 11 residues. Germline CDR1 reads DFQATT; CDR2 reads SNEGSKA (reference sequence). V shed 4 bases and J shed 4 bases, with 6 bases lying between them. The DNA for the CDR3 is TGCAGTGCTACCCTTCCAGATACGCAGTATTTT. This gives the protein CSATLPDTQYF.

This rearrangement joins TRBV11-2 to TRBJ2-1; D may match TRBD1 or TRBD2 (7 bases each). CDR3 length equals 15 residues. The V gene lost 5 bases and the J gene lost 7 bases, with 18 bases spanning the gap. Germline CDR1 and CDR2: SGHAT and FQNNGV. The CDR3 sequence: CASSAQGGMRNEQFF. The CDR3 region has the DNA TGTGCCAGCAGCGCCCAGGGGGGGATGAGGAATGAGCAGTTCTTC.

The rearrangement uses TRBV20-1 and TRBJ2-4, with 7 bases lining up with TRBD1. J lost 1 base, V lost 3 bases, and 15 bases had no gene match. This CDR3 spans 18 amino acids. The germline CDR1 and CDR2 sequences are DFQATT and SNEGSKA (reference sequence). CDR3 protein: CSARGTAGDNSAKNIQYF. As DNA, the CDR3 is TGCAGTGCTAGGGGGACAGCCGGGGATAATTCGGCCAAAAACATTCAGTACTTC.

This clonotype showed up just a few times. The gene calls are TRBV10-1 and TRBJ2-5; D remains ambiguous. There are 14 residues in the CDR3. The germline V gene has CDR1 WNHNN and CDR2 SYGVQD (reference sequence). The germline V and J ends were trimmed by 0 bases and 1 base, with 6 bases remaining between them. The CDR3 spells CASSESMAQETQYF. CDR3 sequence (DNA): TGCGCCAGCAGTGAGTCGATGGCCCAAGAGACCCAGTACTTC.

This clonotype was seen many times. The CDR3: CASSLRQGYDSPLHF. In nucleotides, the CDR3 is TGCGCCAGCAGCTTAAGACAGGGATACGATTCACCCCTCCACTTT. The V and J genes are TRBV5-1 and TRBJ1-6; 7 bases fit TRBD1. The ends lost 2 bases at V and 8 bases at J; junction bases unmatched: 7. Germline V gene data show CDR1 as SGHRS and CDR2 as YFSETQ. This CDR3 comprises 15 residues.

This chain uses TRBV7-2 with TRBJ1-2; D is ambiguous. The CDR3 is 15 amino acids. From germline, CDR1 is SGHTA and CDR2 FQGNSA. Trimming pared 5 bases from V and 1 base from J, leaving 14 bases between. The CDR3 is CASSDPGPHNYGYTF. The DNA for the CDR3 is TGTGCCAGCAGCGACCCAGGCCCCCATAACTATGGCTACACCTTC.

V is TRBV7-2 and J is TRBJ2-1; tentative D call: TRBD2 (7 bases). The germline gives CDR1 SGHTA, CDR2 FQGNSA. Trimming pared 5 bases from V and 4 bases from J, leaving 18 bases between. CDR3 length: 16 residues. CDR3 region: CASSLYEGGGYNEQFF. As DNA, the CDR3 is TGTGCCAGCAGCCTTTACGAGGGGGGGGGTTACAATGAGCAGTTCTTC.

The table lists this clonotype with a few counts. The rearrangement uses TRBV7-8 and TRBJ2-1; no definite D call. From germline, CDR1 is SGHVS and CDR2 FQNEAQ. V dropped 1 base and J dropped 13 bases, with 8 bases sitting between them. This CDR3 has 11 residues. The CDR3 bases are TGTGCCAGCAGCTTAGGGGGAAAACAGTTCTTC. Residues: CASSLGGKQFF. The full variable domain, with the rest looked up from reference TRBV7-8 and TRBJ2-1, is GAGVSQSPRYKVAKRGQDVALRCDPISGHVSLFWYQQALGQGPEFLTYFQNEAQLDKSGLPSDRFFAERPEGSVSTLKIQRTQQEDSAVYLCASSLGGKQFFGPGTRLTVL.

This clonotype was counted only a few times. The chain links TRBV4-3 to TRBJ2-1, with a tentative D call TRBD2 (6 bases). The CDR3 runs 15 residues. Trimming took off 1 base at V and 4 bases at J, with 11 bases between the two ends. The germline V gene has CDR1 LGHNA and CDR2 YSLEER. This CDR3 is CASSQVLAPYNEQFF. CDR3 coding DNA: TGCGCCAGCAGCCAAGTACTAGCTCCATACAATGAGCAGTTCTTC.

V and J are TRBV7-9 and TRBJ2-3, with D possibly being TRBD2 (6 bases). Per the germline V gene, CDR1 is SEHNR and CDR2 is FQNEAQ (reference sequence). The CDR3 extends over 14 amino acids. Trimming removed 5 bases from V and 4 bases from J, with 13 bases in between. Here the CDR3 DNA reads TGTGCCAGCAGCCCAAGGACGGGGGCAGATACGCAGTATTTT. Translating gives CASSPRTGADTQYF.